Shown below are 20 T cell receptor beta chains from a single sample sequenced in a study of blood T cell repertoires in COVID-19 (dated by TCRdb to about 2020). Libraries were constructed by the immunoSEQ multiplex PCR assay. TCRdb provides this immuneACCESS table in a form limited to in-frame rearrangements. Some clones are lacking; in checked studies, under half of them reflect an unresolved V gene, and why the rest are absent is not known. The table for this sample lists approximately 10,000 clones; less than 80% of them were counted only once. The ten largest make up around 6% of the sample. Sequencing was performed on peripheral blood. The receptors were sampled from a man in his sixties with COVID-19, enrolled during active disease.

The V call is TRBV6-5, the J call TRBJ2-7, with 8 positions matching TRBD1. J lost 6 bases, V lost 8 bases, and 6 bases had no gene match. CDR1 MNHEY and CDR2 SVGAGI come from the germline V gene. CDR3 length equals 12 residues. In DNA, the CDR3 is TGTGCCAGCCAAACCGGGACAGGCGAGCAGTACGTC. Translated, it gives CASQTGTGEQYV.

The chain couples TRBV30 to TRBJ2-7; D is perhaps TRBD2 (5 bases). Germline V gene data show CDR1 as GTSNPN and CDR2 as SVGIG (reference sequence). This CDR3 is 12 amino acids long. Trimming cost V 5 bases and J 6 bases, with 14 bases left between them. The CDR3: CAWDGKGGEQYV. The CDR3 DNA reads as TGTGCCTGGGACGGGAAGGGCGGCGAGCAGTACGTC.

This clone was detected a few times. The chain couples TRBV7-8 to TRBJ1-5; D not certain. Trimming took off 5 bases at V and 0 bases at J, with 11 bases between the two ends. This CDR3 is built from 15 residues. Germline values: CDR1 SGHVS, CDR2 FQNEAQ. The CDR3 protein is CASSPDTYSNQPQHF. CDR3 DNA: TGTGCCAGCAGCCCAGACACGTATAGCAATCAGCCCCAGCATTTT.

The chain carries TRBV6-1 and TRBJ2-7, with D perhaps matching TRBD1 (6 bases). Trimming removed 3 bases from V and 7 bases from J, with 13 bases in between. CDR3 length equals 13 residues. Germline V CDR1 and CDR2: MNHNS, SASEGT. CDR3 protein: CASSDGRGWEQYV. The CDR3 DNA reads TGTGCCAGCAGTGATGGCAGGGGTTGGGAGCAGTACGTC.

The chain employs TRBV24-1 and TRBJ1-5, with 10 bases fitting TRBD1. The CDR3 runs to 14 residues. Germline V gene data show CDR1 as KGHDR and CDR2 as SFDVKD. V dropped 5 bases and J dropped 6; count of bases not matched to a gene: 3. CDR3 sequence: CATSAGQGSQPQHF. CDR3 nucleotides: TGTGCCACCAGTGCGGGACAGGGGAGTCAGCCCCAGCATTTT.

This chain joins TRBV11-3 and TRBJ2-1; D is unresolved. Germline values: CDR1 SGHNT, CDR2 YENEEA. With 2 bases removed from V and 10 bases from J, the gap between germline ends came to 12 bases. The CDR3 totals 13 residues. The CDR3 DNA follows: TGTGCCAGCAGCTTATCGAGAATCTGGGAGCAGTTCTTC. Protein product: CASSLSRIWEQFF.

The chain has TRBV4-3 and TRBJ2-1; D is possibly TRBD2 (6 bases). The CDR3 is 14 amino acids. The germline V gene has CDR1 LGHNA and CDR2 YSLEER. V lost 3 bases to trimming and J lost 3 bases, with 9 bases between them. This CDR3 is CASSQRTNYNEQFF. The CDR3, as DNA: TGCGCCAGCAGCCAGAGGACTAACTACAATGAGCAGTTCTTC.

The CDR3 spells CASSLGRDRGSEQYV. The DNA for the CDR3 is TGTGCCAGCAGCTTAGGTCGCGACAGGGGATCCGAGCAGTACGTC. The V and J genes are TRBV11-3 and TRBJ2-7; 8 bases align to TRBD1. This CDR3 contains 15 residues. CDR1 and CDR2 from the germline V gene are SGHNT and YENEEA. V shed 1 base, J shed 6 bases, and the junction held 8 bases outside the gene matches.

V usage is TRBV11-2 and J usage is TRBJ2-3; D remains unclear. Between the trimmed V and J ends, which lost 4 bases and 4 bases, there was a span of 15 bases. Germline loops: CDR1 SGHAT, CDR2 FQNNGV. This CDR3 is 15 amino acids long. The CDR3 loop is CASSSARLRPDTQYF. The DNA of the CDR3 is TGTGCCAGCAGCTCGGCCCGTCTGAGGCCAGATACGCAGTATTTT.

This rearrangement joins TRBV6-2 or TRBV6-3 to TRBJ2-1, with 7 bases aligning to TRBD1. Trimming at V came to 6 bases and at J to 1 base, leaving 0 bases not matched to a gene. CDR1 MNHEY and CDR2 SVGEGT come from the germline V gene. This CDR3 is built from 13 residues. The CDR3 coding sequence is TGTGCCAGCAGCAGGGGGTCCTACAATGAGCAGTTCTTC. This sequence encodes CASSRGSYNEQFF.

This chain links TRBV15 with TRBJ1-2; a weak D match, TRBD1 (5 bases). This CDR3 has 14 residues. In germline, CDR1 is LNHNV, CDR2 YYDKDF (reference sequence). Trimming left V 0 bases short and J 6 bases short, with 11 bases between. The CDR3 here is CATSRDREADGYTF. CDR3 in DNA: TGTGCCACCAGCAGAGACAGGGAGGCGGATGGCTACACCTTC.

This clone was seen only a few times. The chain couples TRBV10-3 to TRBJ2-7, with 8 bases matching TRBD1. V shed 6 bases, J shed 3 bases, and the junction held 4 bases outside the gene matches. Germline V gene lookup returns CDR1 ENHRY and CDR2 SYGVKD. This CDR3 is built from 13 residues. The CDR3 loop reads CAISRTGNYEQYF. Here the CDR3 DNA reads TGTGCCATCAGCCGGACAGGGAACTACGAGCAGTACTTC.

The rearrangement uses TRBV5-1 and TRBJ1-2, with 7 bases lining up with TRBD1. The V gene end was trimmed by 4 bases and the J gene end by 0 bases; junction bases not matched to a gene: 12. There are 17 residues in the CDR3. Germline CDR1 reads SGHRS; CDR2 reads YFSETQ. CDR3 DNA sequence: TGCGCCAGCAGCCCCAACCCTACAGGGGCGGCTAACTATGGCTACACCTTC. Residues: CASSPNPTGAANYGYTF. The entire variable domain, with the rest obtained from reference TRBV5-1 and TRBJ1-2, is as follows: KAGVTQTPRYLIKTRGQQVTLSCSPISGHRSVSWYQQTPGQGLQFLFEYFSETQRNKGNFPGRFSGRQFSNSRSEMNVSTLELGDSALYLCASSPNPTGAANYGYTFGSGTRLTVV.

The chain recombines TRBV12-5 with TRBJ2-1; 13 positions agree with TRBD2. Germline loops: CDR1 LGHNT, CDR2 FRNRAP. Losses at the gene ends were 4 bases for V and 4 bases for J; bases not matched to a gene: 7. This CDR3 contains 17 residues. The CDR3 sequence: CASGSGLAGKVYNEQFF. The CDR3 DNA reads TGTGCTAGTGGTTCGGGACTAGCGGGGAAGGTTTACAATGAGCAGTTCTTC.

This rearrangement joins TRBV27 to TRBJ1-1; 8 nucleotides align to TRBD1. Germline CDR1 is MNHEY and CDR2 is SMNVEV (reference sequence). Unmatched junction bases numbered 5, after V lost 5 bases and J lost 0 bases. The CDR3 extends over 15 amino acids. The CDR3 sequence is CASSPRQGMNTEAFF. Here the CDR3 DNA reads TGTGCCAGCAGTCCGCGACAGGGGATGAACACTGAAGCTTTCTTT.

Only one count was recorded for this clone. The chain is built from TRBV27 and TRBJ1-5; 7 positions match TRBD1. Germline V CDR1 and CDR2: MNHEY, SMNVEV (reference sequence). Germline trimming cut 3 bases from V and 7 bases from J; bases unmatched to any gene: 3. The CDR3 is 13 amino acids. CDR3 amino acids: CASSFRGEQPQHF. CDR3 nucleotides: TGTGCCAGCAGTTTCAGGGGGGAGCAGCCCCAGCATTTT.

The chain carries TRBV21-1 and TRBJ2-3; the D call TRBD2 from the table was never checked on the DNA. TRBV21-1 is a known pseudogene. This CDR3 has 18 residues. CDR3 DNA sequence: TGTGCCAGCAGCCCTGGGGGGCCAGCGGGGGCTAGCACAGATACGCAGTATTTT. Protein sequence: CASSPGGPAGASTDTQYF.

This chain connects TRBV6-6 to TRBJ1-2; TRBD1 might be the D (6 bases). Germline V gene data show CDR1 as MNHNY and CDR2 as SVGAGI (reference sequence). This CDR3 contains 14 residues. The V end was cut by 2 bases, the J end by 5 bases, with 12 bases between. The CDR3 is CASSYGRGEYGYTF. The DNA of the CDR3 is TGTGCCAGCAGTTACGGGAGGGGGGAGTATGGCTACACCTTC.

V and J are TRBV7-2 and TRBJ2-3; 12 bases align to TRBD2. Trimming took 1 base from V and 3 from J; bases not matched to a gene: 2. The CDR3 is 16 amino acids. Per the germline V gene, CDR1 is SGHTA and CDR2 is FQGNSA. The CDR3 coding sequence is TGTGCCAGCAGCTTAGAAGGGACTAGCGGGACAGATACGCAGTATTTT. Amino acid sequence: CASSLEGTSGTDTQYF.

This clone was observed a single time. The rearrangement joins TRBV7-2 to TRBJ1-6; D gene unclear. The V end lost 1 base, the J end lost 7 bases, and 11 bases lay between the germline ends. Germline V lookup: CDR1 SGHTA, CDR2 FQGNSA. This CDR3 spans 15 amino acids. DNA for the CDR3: TGTGCCAGCAGCTTAGAAGACATCCGGAATTCACCCCTCCACTTT. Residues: CASSLEDIRNSPLHF.